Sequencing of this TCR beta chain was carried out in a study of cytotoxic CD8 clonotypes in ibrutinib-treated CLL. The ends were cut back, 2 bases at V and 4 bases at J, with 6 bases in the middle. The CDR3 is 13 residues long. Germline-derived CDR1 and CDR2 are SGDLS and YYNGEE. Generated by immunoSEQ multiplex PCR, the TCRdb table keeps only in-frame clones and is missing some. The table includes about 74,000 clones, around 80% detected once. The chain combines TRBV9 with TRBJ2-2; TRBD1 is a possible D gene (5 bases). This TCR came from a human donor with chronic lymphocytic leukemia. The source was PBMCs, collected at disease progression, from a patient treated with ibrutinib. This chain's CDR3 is CASSVGPTGELFF. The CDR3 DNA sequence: TGTGCCAGCAGCGTGGGGCCCACCGGGGAGCTGTTTTTT.